This T cell receptor (beta chain) is drawn from a study of follicular helper T cells after annual influenza vaccination. Sample time point: 2015-2016 season, 7 days after influenza vaccination. Using immunoSEQ multiplex PCR, the repertoire was profiled, and TCRdb retains in-frame clones only, with some absent. The sample consists of 4,000 to 4,500 clones, about four fifths of them appearing once. The V and J ends lost 4 bases and 7 bases respectively, with 15 bases between them. From germline, CDR1 is SGHKS and CDR2 YYEKEE (reference sequence). This CDR3 is built from 14 residues. The source material was CXCR5+ CD38- circulating T follicular helper cells from blood, sampled 7 days after influenza vaccination. Subset in this sample: circulating Tfh, non-naive CD4+CXCR5+PD-1+ (ICOS+CD38+ or ICOS-CD38-). The clonotype was recovered from an adult who received the influenza vaccine. The chain recombines TRBV5-5 with TRBJ1-5, with D possibly being TRBD1 (6 bases). For the CDR3, the DNA is TGTGCCAGCAGCGTGGATGTACAGGGACAGCCCCAGCATTTT. Translating gives CASSVDVQGQPQHF.